Listed below are T cell receptor beta chains from one sample, sequenced in a study of control samples from healthy donors and cancer patients. Produced via immunoSEQ multiplex PCR; TCRdb's table is partial and in-frame only. Here the sample spans around 58,000 clones, 90% to 96% being singletons. Material for sequencing was blood. These receptors originate from a woman under 30 in good health. CDR3s include the opening cysteine and the closing phenylalanine or tryptophan. A D gene is named only where the DNA matches it firmly. Size values are once, few and many counts, or a class for expanded clones, and some rows have none.

TRBJ1-4 | TRBV7-8 | . | . | CASSLNGLQFRANEKLFF | TGTGCCAGCAGTTTAAATGGGCTCCAATTCCGGGCTAATGAAAAACTGTTTTTT
TRBJ1-1 | TRBV5-5 | . | TRBD1 | CASTDRPTEAFF | TGTGCCAGCACGGACAGGCCCACTGAAGCTTTCTTT
TRBJ1-3 | TRBV15 | . | . | CATRTAGTIYF | TGTGCCACCAGAACGGCGGGCACCATATATTTT
TRBJ1-3 | TRBV18 | . | . | CASSPPRGYGNTIYF | TGTGCCAGCTCACCGCCTCGGGGTTATGGAAACACCATATATTTT
TRBJ1-4 | TRBV15 | . | . | CATSRDGGEEKLFF | TGTGCCACCAGCAGAGATGGGGGGGAAGAAAAACTGTTTTTT
TRBJ2-2 | TRBV9 | . | TRBD2 | CASSVVSSGADTGELFF | TGTGCCAGCAGCGTAGTGTCTAGCGGGGCAGACACCGGGGAGCTGTTTTTT
TRBJ2-7 | TRBV7-7 | . | . | CASSLVRSLPYEQYF | TGTGCCAGCAGCTTAGTCCGGAGTCTACCCTACGAGCAGTACTTC
TRBJ1-2 | TRBV29-1 | once | . | CSIPLVIGGLYGYTF | TGCAGCATCCCATTGGTAATAGGGGGACTCTATGGCTACACCTTC
TRBJ2-3 | TRBV20-1 | . | TRBD2 | CSASGAGGFTDTQYF | TGCAGTGCTAGTGGAGCGGGGGGGTTCACAGATACGCAGTATTTT
TRBJ2-1 | TRBV2 | . | . | CASSGLAFINEQFF | TGTGCCAGCAGTGGTCTAGCGTTCATAAATGAGCAGTTCTTC
TRBJ2-7 | TRBV12-5 | . | TRBD1 | CASGLSAGQGHEQYF | TGTGCTAGTGGTTTGTCAGCGGGACAGGGGCACGAGCAGTACTTC
TRBJ2-4 | TRBV12-5 | . | . | CASGATTLAKNIQYF | TGTGCTAGTGGTGCGACGACTCTAGCCAAAAACATTCAGTACTTC
TRBJ1-1 | TRBV6-5 | . | . | CASSYQGMPEAFF | TGTGCCAGCAGTTACCAGGGTATGCCTGAAGCTTTCTTT
TRBJ2-5 | TRBV7-9 | once | TRBD2 | CASSVSPGLVQETQYF | TGTGCCAGCAGCGTCTCGCCGGGACTAGTTCAAGAGACCCAGTACTTC
TRBJ2-7 | TRBV12-3/TRBV12-4 | . | . | CASSPSLLYEQYF | TGTGCCAGCAGCCCTTCCTTGCTCTACGAGCAGTACTTC
TRBJ1-5 | TRBV6-1 | . | TRBD1 | CASSAGTASPDQPQHF | TGTGCCAGCAGTGCCGGGACAGCGAGTCCAGATCAGCCCCAGCATTTT
TRBJ2-1 | TRBV3-1/TRBV3-2 | . | . | CASSPPGNEQFF | TGTGCCAGCAGCCCCCCCGGGAATGAGCAGTTCTTC
TRBJ2-1 | TRBV28 | . | TRBD2 | CASSLFQAGALQFF | TGTGCCAGCAGTTTATTTCAAGCGGGGGCCCTCCAGTTCTTC
TRBJ2-5 | TRBV4-3 | . | TRBD2 | CASSQDLLAEETQYF | TGCGCCAGCAGCCAAGATTTGCTAGCGGAAGAGACCCAGTACTTC
TRBJ1-1 | TRBV6-5 | . | . | CASSYGGAGDTEAFF | TGTGCCAGCAGTTACGGGGGGGCGGGTGACACTGAAGCTTTCTTT
TRBJ1-1 | TRBV5-6 | few | . | CASSEAWGADTEAFF | TGTGCCAGCAGCGAAGCTTGGGGGGCTGACACTGAAGCTTTCTTT
TRBJ2-3 | TRBV27 | . | . | CASSRGTAPDTQYF | TGTGCCAGCAGCCGAGGGACTGCCCCGGATACGCAGTATTTT
TRBJ2-7 | TRBV12-3/TRBV12-4 | . | . | CASSLMAWYEQYF | TGTGCCAGCAGTTTGATGGCTTGGTACGAGCAGTACTTC
TRBJ2-1 | TRBV6-4 | once | TRBD1 | CASSEKQGAGEQFF | TGTGCCAGCAGTGAGAAGCAGGGGGCAGGTGAGCAGTTCTTC
TRBJ1-3 | TRBV4-1 | . | . | CASSQTPDSSGNTIYF | TGCGCCAGCAGCCAAACCCCGGACAGCTCTGGAAACACCATATATTTT
TRBJ1-3 | TRBV6-4 | . | TRBD1 | CASSDSQGTDSGNTIYF | TGTGCCAGCAGTGACTCACAGGGGACTGATTCTGGAAACACCATATATTTT
TRBJ1-1 | TRBV6-2/TRBV6-3 | . | . | CASSYLQTGRAAEAFF | TGTGCCAGCAGTTACCTACAAACCGGAAGGGCAGCTGAAGCTTTCTTT
TRBJ1-6 | TRBV9 | . | . | CASSVGISYNSPLHF | TGTGCCAGCAGCGTGGGGATCTCCTATAATTCACCCCTCCACTTT
TRBJ2-1 | TRBV5-5 | . | . | CASSYGGGSYNEQFF | TGTGCCAGCAGCTATGGAGGGGGCTCCTACAATGAGCAGTTCTTC
TRBJ2-6 | TRBV28 | . | . | CASSSPGDSGANVLTF | TGTGCCAGCAGTTCCCCCGGGGACTCTGGGGCCAACGTCCTGACTTTC
TRBJ1-6 | TRBV30 | . | . | CAWSVGGSPLHF | TGTGCCTGGAGTGTTGGAGGTTCACCCCTCCACTTT
TRBJ2-7 | TRBV28 | . | . | CASSLIGREQYF | TGTGCCAGCAGTTTAATAGGTAGGGAGCAGTACTTC
TRBJ1-5 | TRBV7-8 | few | . | CASSLVRTDSNQPQHF | TGTGCCAGCAGCTTAGTCAGGACAGATAGCAATCAGCCCCAGCATTTT
TRBJ2-7 | TRBV7-8 | . | TRBD1 | CASSGGSRTGKYEQYF | TGTGCCAGCAGCGGGGGGAGTAGGACAGGGAAATACGAGCAGTACTTC
TRBJ2-3 | TRBV3-1/TRBV3-2 | . | . | CASSQDIQGELVGTDTQYF | TGTGCCAGCAGCCAAGATATACAGGGAGAGTTAGTAGGCACAGATACGCAGTATTTT
TRBJ2-7 | TRBV28 | . | . | CASSSFRGSEQYF | TGTGCCAGCAGTTCATTCAGGGGCTCCGAGCAGTACTTC
TRBJ1-4 | TRBV18 | . | TRBD1 | CASSPALTGGEEKLFF | TGTGCCAGCTCACCAGCTCTGACAGGGGGTGAGGAAAAACTGTTTTTT
TRBJ1-4 | TRBV6-4 | . | . | CASSDIGEKKLFF | TGTGCCAGCAGTGACATCGGGGAGAAAAAACTGTTTTTT
TRBJ1-5 | TRBV11-2 | once | . | CASSLGLGNQPQHF | TGTGCCAGCAGCTTAGGCCTGGGCAATCAGCCCCAGCATTTT
TRBJ2-5 | TRBV9 | . | TRBD2 | CASSVGGGGAETQYF | TGTGCCAGCAGCGTAGGTGGCGGGGGGGCGGAGACCCAGTACTTC
TRBJ2-7 | TRBV18 | . | . | CASSPAGHGYEQYF | TGTGCCAGCTCTCCCGCGGGACATGGCTACGAGCAGTACTTC
TRBJ1-4 | TRBV6-5 | . | . | CASTGDSTNEKLFF | TGTGCCAGCACAGGGGACTCAACTAATGAAAAACTGTTTTTT
TRBJ1-2 | TRBV24-1 | . | . | CATSGDGYGYTF | TGTGCCACCAGCGGAGACGGGTATGGCTACACCTTC
TRBJ1-6 | TRBV27 | once | . | CASSLGTSNSPLHF | TGTGCCAGCAGTTTAGGGACCTCTAATTCACCCCTCCACTTT
TRBJ1-1 | TRBV5-4 | . | . | CATLGGAAEAFF | TGTGCCACCCTCGGGGGCGCGGCTGAAGCTTTCTTT
TRBJ1-5 | TRBV7-6 | . | . | CASSLDGTPDQPQHF | TGTGCCAGCAGCTTAGATGGGACTCCTGATCAGCCCCAGCATTTT
TRBJ1-5 | TRBV7-2 | . | TRBD1 | CASSLAQGQPQHF | TGTGCCAGCAGCTTAGCACAGGGGCAGCCCCAGCATTTT
TRBJ2-7 | TRBV10-3 | . | . | CAISESVLRENYEQYF | TGTGCCATCAGTGAGTCGGTTTTAAGGGAAAATTACGAGCAGTACTTC
TRBJ1-2 | TRBV9 | . | TRBD1 | CASSVGQGGNYGYTF | TGTGCCAGCAGCGTAGGACAGGGCGGGAACTATGGCTACACCTTC
TRBJ2-5 | TRBV10-1 | . | . | CASSETGTQETQYF | TGCGCCAGCAGTGAAACGGGGACGCAAGAGACCCAGTACTTC
TRBJ1-3 | TRBV5-5 | once | TRBD1 | CASSLDRGLGNTIYF | TGTGCCAGCAGCTTGGACAGGGGGCTGGGAAACACCATATATTTT
TRBJ1-2 | TRBV7-2 | . | TRBD1 | CASSSGQGAGRHYGYTF | TGTGCCAGCAGCTCCGGACAGGGGGCAGGGAGGCACTATGGCTACACCTTC
TRBJ2-7 | TRBV29-1 | . | . | CSVEGSTYEQYF | TGCAGCGTAGAAGGGAGCACTTACGAGCAGTACTTC
TRBJ2-6 | TRBV7-2 | once | . | CASSFLPASSGANVLTF | TGTGCCAGCAGCTTTCTGCCGGCGAGCTCTGGGGCCAACGTCCTGACTTTC
TRBJ2-3 | TRBV12-5 | . | TRBD1 | CASGLGQGSPDTQYF | TGTGCTAGTGGCCTGGGACAGGGGAGCCCAGATACGCAGTATTTT
TRBJ2-7 | TRBV5-4 | few | . | CASSPRQADSYEQYF | TGTGCCAGCAGCCCGCGACAGGCCGATTCCTACGAGCAGTACTTC
TRBJ1-6 | TRBV12-2 | . | . | CASRLSVIGSYNSPLHF | TGTGCAAGTCGCTTATCAGTTATAGGCTCCTATAATTCACCCCTCCACTTT
TRBJ2-1 | TRBV21-1 | . | . | CASSLFLAAKYNEQFF | TGTGCCAGCAGCTTGTTCCTAGCGGCCAAATACAATGAGCAGTTCTTC
TRBJ1-5 | TRBV6-4 | . | . | CASKGQNRTVSNQPQHF | TGTGCCAGTAAGGGCCAAAACCGGACGGTTAGCAATCAGCCCCAGCATTTT
TRBJ1-5 | TRBV27 | . | . | CASSPQRPDQPQHF | TGTGCCAGCAGTCCCCAGCGGCCTGATCAGCCCCAGCATTTT